Below are 17 T cell receptor beta chains sequenced from a single sample in a study of blood T cell repertoires in COVID-19 (dated by TCRdb to about 2020). Preparation of the library involved the immunoSEQ multiplex PCR assay. TCRdb retrieved this table from immuneACCESS and kept in-frame rearrangements only. Not all clones are present; in checked studies, unresolved V genes account for under half, and no reason is known for the remainder. In this sample the table shows about 200,000 clones, roughly 86% of which occur a single time. About 5.6% of the sample is held by the ten biggest clonotypes. The sequenced sample was PBMCs or T cells enriched from blood (not recorded which). These receptors came from a man aged 40-49 years with acute COVID-19.

The J gene is TRBJ2-1, the V gene TRBV5-4, with D possibly TRBD2 on 6 matching bases. Germline V gives CDR1 SGHNT, CDR2 YYREEE (reference sequence). V shed 3 bases and J shed 3 bases, with 16 bases lying between them. The CDR3 loop spans 16 amino acids. Written as DNA, the CDR3 is TGTGCCAGCAGCTCCCGTTTGGGCGGGAACTACAATGAGCAGTTCTTC. It specifies CASSSRLGGNYNEQFF. Looking up the rest from reference TRBV5-4 and TRBJ2-1 gives the full variable domain: ETGVTQSPTHLIKTRGQQVTLRCSSQSGHNTVSWYQQALGQGPQFIFQYYREEENGRGNFPPRFSGLQFPNYSSELNVNALELDDSALYLCASSSRLGGNYNEQFFGPGTRLTVL.

In DNA form, the CDR3 reads TGTGCCAGCAGTTTAGCCCAGGGGATCACTGAAGCTTTCTTT. Translated, it gives CASSLAQGITEAFF. V is TRBV27 and J is TRBJ1-1; D is possibly TRBD1 (6 bases). Looked up from germline, CDR1 is MNHEY and CDR2 is SMNVEV (reference sequence). This CDR3 contains 14 residues. The germline V and J ends were trimmed by 2 bases and 4 bases, with 11 bases remaining between them.

The chain's CDR3 is CASSKAFHRDRGLFEQYF. The CDR3 DNA is TGTGCCAGCAGCAAAGCCTTCCACCGGGACAGGGGGCTGTTCGAGCAGTACTTC. V usage is TRBV21-1 and J usage is TRBJ2-7; the listed D gene, TRBD1, was not tested against the DNA. TRBV21-1 is reported as a pseudogene. The CDR3 has 18 residues.

The rearrangement links TRBV2 to TRBJ1-5, with TRBD1 identical over 8 bases. V shed 5 bases and J 5 bases; nucleotides not matched to a gene: 8. Germline CDR1 is SNHLY and CDR2 is FYNNEI. The CDR3 length is 15 residues. The CDR3 coding sequence is TGTGCCAGCAGTACCCGGACAGGGAGGCATCAGCCCCAGCATTTT. As protein: CASSTRTGRHQPQHF.

This clone was seen a single time. The chain is built from TRBV28 and TRBJ1-1, with 8 bases that match TRBD1. Germline assignment: CDR1 MDHEN and CDR2 SYDVKM. V lost 10 bases and J lost 5; bases outside the gene matches: 12. This CDR3 contains 14 residues. CDR3 nucleotide sequence: TGTGCCACCTCGGACAGGGCCCGTAGGACTGAAGCTTTCTTT. It is translated as CATSDRARRTEAFF.

This clone is a singleton in its sample. The chain uses TRBV6-5 and TRBJ1-5, with 7 nucleotides matching TRBD1. Germline trimming cut 4 bases from V and 2 bases from J; bases unmatched to any gene: 5. The length of the CDR3 is 15 residues. Germline V CDR1 and CDR2: MNHEY, SVGAGI. CDR3 in amino acids: CASSFHRGGNQPQHF. CDR3 DNA: TGTGCCAGCAGTTTTCACAGGGGAGGCAATCAGCCCCAGCATTTT.

The V call is TRBV18, the J call TRBJ1-4; D uncertain. V was clipped by 0 bases and J by 4 bases, with 9 bases between them. The CDR3 runs to 15 residues. The germline CDR1 and CDR2 sequences are KGHSH and LQKENI. CDR3 coding DNA: TGTGCCAGCTCACCACCGGACGGACTTAATGAAAAACTGTTTTTT. Its translation is CASSPPDGLNEKLFF.

This chain joins TRBV2 and TRBJ2-2; tentative D call: TRBD2 (6 bases). The germline CDR1 and CDR2 sequences are SNHLY and FYNNEI. The CDR3 is 16 residues long. The V end was cut by 4 bases, the J end by 0 bases, with 12 bases between. The CDR3 spells CASSVTRLSNTGELFF. The DNA of the CDR3 is TGTGCCAGCAGTGTGACTAGATTGTCGAACACCGGGGAGCTGTTTTTT.

The chain has TRBV19 and TRBJ1-6; D gene uncertain. V lost 9 bases and J lost 5, with 11 bases in between. The germline gives CDR1 LNHDA, CDR2 SQIVND (reference sequence). The CDR3 loop spans 13 amino acids. In DNA, the CDR3 is TGTGCCAGCACCGGGGAAAATAATTCACCCCTCCACTTT. It translates to CASTGENNSPLHF.

The J gene is TRBJ2-3, the V gene TRBV5-1, with 8 bases matching TRBD2. Germline trimming cut 5 bases from V and 4 bases from J; bases unmatched to any gene: 6. CDR1 SGHRS and CDR2 YFSETQ come from the germline V gene. The CDR3 is 14 residues long. The CDR3 here is CASRDPAGADTQYF. CDR3 bases: TGCGCCAGCAGAGATCCAGCGGGGGCAGATACGCAGTATTTT.

This chain connects TRBV10-1 to TRBJ2-5; tentatively, D is TRBD2 (5 bases). V lost 3 bases and J lost 2, with 13 bases in between. Per germline, CDR1 WNHNN and CDR2 SYGVQD (reference sequence). This CDR3 spans 15 amino acids. CDR3 nucleotides: TGCGCCAGCAGTGAAAGCGGCAGCGGACAAGAGACCCAGTACTTC. Protein product: CASSESGSGQETQYF.

The chain employs TRBV4-2 and TRBJ1-1, with D tentatively TRBD1 (6 bases). CDR3 length: 14 residues. The V and J ends lost 1 base and 11 bases respectively, with 17 bases between them. From germline, CDR1 is LGHNA and CDR2 YNFKEQ. In nucleotides, the CDR3 is TGTGCCAGCAGCCAAGTCCTGACAGGCGCGGGTGCTTTCTTT. Translation: CASSQVLTGAGAFF.

V usage is TRBV19 and J usage is TRBJ2-2, with 9 nucleotides matching TRBD2. V lost 3 bases, J lost 1 base, and 6 bases stayed unmatched. Per the germline V gene, CDR1 is LNHDA and CDR2 is SQIVND (reference sequence). This CDR3 comprises 17 residues. The CDR3 loop is CASSIQASGMNTGELFF. The CDR3, as DNA: TGTGCCAGTAGTATCCAGGCTAGCGGGATGAACACCGGGGAGCTGTTTTTT.

V usage is TRBV6-4 and J usage is TRBJ2-7; no reliable D call. Germline V gene lookup returns CDR1 MRHNA and CDR2 SNTAGT. V lost 3 bases, J lost 1 base, and 7 bases lay in between. The CDR3 has 13 residues. The CDR3 protein is CASSETPSYEQYF. CDR3 nucleotides: TGTGCCAGCAGTGAGACTCCTTCCTACGAGCAGTACTTC.

This clone was seen more than once but under ten times. V usage is TRBV6-5 and J usage is TRBJ2-7, with 8 bases aligning to TRBD1. Germline CDR1 and CDR2: MNHEY and SVGAGI. The CDR3 length is 14 residues. J gave up 3 bases and V 6 bases, and 7 bases lay outside the gene matches. The CDR3 is CASSQGARGYEQYF. DNA for the CDR3: TGTGCCAGCAGCCAGGGGGCGCGGGGCTACGAGCAGTACTTC.

As regards this clone: The same CDR3 is also encoded by other DNA sequences in this sample. The chain employs TRBV24-1 and TRBJ2-1; TRBD2 is a possible D gene (5 bases). This CDR3 comprises 14 residues. Trimming took 8 bases from V and 2 from J, leaving 12 bases between them. The germline CDR1 and CDR2 sequences are KGHDR and SFDVKD. The CDR3 sequence is CATTTSGAYNEQFF. The CDR3 DNA follows: TGTGCCACCACAACTAGTGGTGCCTACAATGAGCAGTTCTTC.

The gene calls are TRBV27 and TRBJ1-5; D is perhaps TRBD1 (6 bases). The V gene lost 5 bases and the J gene lost 7 bases, with 15 bases spanning the gap. CDR1 is MNHEY, CDR2 SMNVEV, per germline (reference sequence). This CDR3 region has 14 residues. CDR3 coding DNA: TGTGCCAGCAGTCCACAGGGCTCTGGACAGCCCCAGCATTTT. It encodes CASSPQGSGQPQHF.